This entry features one TCR beta chain sequence. Its cognate antigen is unknown. The sample is drawn from a study of CD8+CD57+ T cells in acquired aplastic anemia. Study context: DNA recovered from sorted CD4+ and CD8+ cells had a mean of about 3 ug. Findings and caveats of the study: Nearly 30 was the count of CD8+ CDR3 sequences that patients shared with controls.

According to the study, genomic DNA was the template for TCR beta VDJ and CDR3 profiling. TCRdb recomputed calls from the reads with MiXCR, one row per CDR3 protein. This repertoire shows 450,000 to 600,000 distinct CDR3 sequences, approximately 32% found once; its top ten account for around 0.82%. The length of the CDR3 is 15 residues. The V and J ends lost 5 bases and 0 bases respectively, with 11 bases between them. Patients selected for sequencing had displayed CD8+CD57+ cell expansion by flow cytometry. Among the patients, all had severe acquired aplastic anemia. Patients had undergone no therapy by the time their blood was sampled.

The rearrangement links TRBV12-3 or TRBV12-4 to TRBJ2-1; D possibly corresponds to TRBD1 (5 bases). This clonotype was sampled from a human donor with aplastic anemia. The sequencing input was sorted CD4+, CD8+, or CD8+CD57+ T cells (not recorded which) from PBMCs. This CDR3 is CASSPTASSYNEQFF. As DNA, the CDR3 is TGTGCCAGCAGTCCGACAGCATCCTCCTACAATGAGCAGTTCTTC.